This is a list of T cell receptor beta chains from one sample in a study of T cells in tuberculosis. TCRdb's copy holds only in-frame clones and misses some; the assay was immunoSEQ multiplex PCR. The sample records 30,000 to 35,000 clones, roughly 93% being singletons. The specimen was PBMCs, collected at tuberculosis diagnosis. The receptors derive from an adult with tuberculosis. The CDR3 runs from the conserved cysteine through the conserved F or W. The D gene is left open where the match is weak. The size entry is marked missing in some rows and otherwise reads once, few, many or a size class.

CASSQEGFGEQFF	TGCGCCAGCAGCCAAGAGGGCTTCGGCGAGCAGTTCTTC	few	TRBV4-1	TRBJ2-1	-
CSAGTGVGEQYF	TGCAGCGCTGGGACAGGGGTTGGCGAGCAGTACTTC	-	TRBV29-1	TRBJ2-7	TRBD1
CASSPPGRMNTEAFF	TGTGCCAGCTCACCACCGGGCAGGATGAACACTGAAGCTTTCTTT	-	TRBV18	TRBJ1-1	-
CASSQGQGPHEQYF	TGTGCCAGCTCTCAGGGACAGGGGCCCCACGAGCAGTACTTC	-	TRBV2	TRBJ2-7	TRBD1
CASSLVDTAYEQYF	TGTGCCAGCAGCTTAGTAGACACAGCCTACGAGCAGTACTTC	-	TRBV11-2	TRBJ2-7	-
CASTATGGASYGYTF	TGTGCCAGTACAGCGACAGGGGGCGCCAGCTATGGCTACACCTTC	-	TRBV19	TRBJ1-2	TRBD1
CATSRDWGAEYF	TGTGCCACCAGCAGAGATTGGGGAGCAGAGTACTTC	-	TRBV15	TRBJ2-7	-
CAVEQGFKSEAFF	TGTGCCGTGGAACAGGGGTTTAAATCTGAAGCTTTCTTT	-	TRBV30	TRBJ1-1	TRBD1
CASSDRDRADNEQFF	TGCGCCAGCAGTGACCGGGACAGGGCTGACAATGAGCAGTTCTTC	-	TRBV10-1	TRBJ2-1	TRBD1
CASRESLSSYNEQFF	TGCGCCAGCCGAGAGAGTCTTAGCTCCTACAATGAGCAGTTCTTC	-	TRBV10-2	TRBJ2-1	-
CASRRTRTSDEQYF	TGTGCCAGCAGGAGGACTCGGACTTCGGACGAGCAGTACTTC	-	TRBV6-5	TRBJ2-7	-
CAISERDTDEQYF	TGTGCCATCAGTGAAAGGGACACCGACGAGCAGTACTTC	few	TRBV10-3	TRBJ2-7	-
CASGRETEAFF	TGTGCCAGCGGCAGGGAAACTGAAGCTTTCTTT	-	TRBV6-5	TRBJ1-1	-
CAWDRGLVGELFF	TGTGCCTGGGACAGGGGGCTTGTCGGGGAGCTGTTTTTT	once	TRBV30	TRBJ2-2	TRBD1
CASSSTNLGYTF	TGTGCCAGCAGCTCGACAAACTTGGGCTACACCTTC	-	TRBV11-2	TRBJ1-2	-
CASRRGGTDTQYF	TGTGCCAGCAGGCGCGGGGGGACAGATACGCAGTATTTT	-	TRBV6-6	TRBJ2-3	TRBD2
CASSESFSLTSAGETQYF	TGCGCCAGCAGTGAGTCCTTCTCGCTTACTAGCGCAGGAGAGACCCAGTACTTC	-	TRBV10-2	TRBJ2-5	TRBD2
CASSLEVGVAGGQETQYF	TGTGCCAGCAGCTTGGAGGTAGGGGTAGCGGGGGGACAAGAGACCCAGTACTTC	-	TRBV5-6	TRBJ2-5	TRBD2
CASSVGGLDEKLFF	TGTGCCAGCAGCGTAGGGGGGCTAGATGAAAAACTGTTTTTT	-	TRBV9	TRBJ1-4	-
CASSPVGTGPIYGYTF	TGTGCCAGCTCACCGGTTGGGACAGGGCCTATCTATGGCTACACCTTC	-	TRBV18	TRBJ1-2	TRBD1
CASHIAATTGGYTF	TGTGCCAGCCACATTGCAGCGACGACGGGAGGCTACACCTTC	-	TRBV28	TRBJ1-2	-
CASSAGGTSAFTDTQYF	TGTGCCAGCAGTGCAGGGGGGACTAGCGCGTTTACAGATACGCAGTATTTT	-	TRBV25-1	TRBJ2-3	TRBD2
CASSPSGTGDEAFF	TGTGCCAGCAGCCCCTCCGGGACAGGCGATGAAGCTTTCTTT	-	TRBV11-1	TRBJ1-1	TRBD1
CASSVALAGYEQYF	TGTGCCAGCAGCGTAGCGCTAGCGGGGTACGAGCAGTACTTC	-	TRBV9	TRBJ2-7	TRBD2
CASSAGGISYEQYF	TGTGCCAGCAGTGCGGGGGGTATTTCCTACGAGCAGTACTTC	-	TRBV27	TRBJ2-7	TRBD2